The 25 T cell receptor beta chains presented below share a single source sample, sequenced in a study of T cells of healthy individuals. TCRdb called the 5' RACE reads again in MiXCR, with one record for every CDR3 protein. The sample comprises tens of thousands of distinct CDR3 sequences, about 16% of which are singletons, and around 5.1% rests with the top ten. All receptors come from a human donor in good health.

There are many counts of this clonotype. V is TRBV19 and J is TRBJ2-3, with D possibly called TRBD1 or TRBD2 (5 bases each). From germline, CDR1 is LNHDA and CDR2 SQIVND (reference sequence). This CDR3 spans 14 amino acids. The V end was cut by 6 bases, the J end by 6 bases, with 16 bases between. The CDR3 protein is CASRRGASVDTQYF. In DNA, the CDR3 is TGTGCCAGTAGGAGAGGGGCTTCCGTGGATACGCAGTATTTT.

The table lists this clonotype with many counts. The chain has TRBV5-4 and TRBJ1-4; unclear D gene. Trimming removed 4 bases from V and 8 bases from J, with 12 bases in between. Germline V lookup: CDR1 SGHNT, CDR2 YYREEE (reference sequence). The CDR3 sequence is 13 residues long. The CDR3 nucleotides read TGTGCCAGCAGCCTCGCCAGTTTCGAAAAACTGTTTTTT. This translates into CASSLASFEKLFF.

The V and J genes are TRBV20-1 and TRBJ1-5, with D hard to call. Per the germline V gene, CDR1 is DFQATT and CDR2 is SNEGSKA (reference sequence). V was trimmed by 3 bases and J by 0 bases, leaving 9 bases between them. The CDR3 has 14 residues. The chain's CDR3 is CSASRSYSNQPQHF. In DNA, the CDR3 is TGCAGTGCTAGTCGCAGTTATAGCAATCAGCCCCAGCATTTT.

This clonotype appeared a few times. The chain is built from TRBV4-1 and TRBJ2-7; no clear D. V was trimmed by 4 bases and J by 0 bases, leaving 10 bases between them. Germline V CDR1 and CDR2: MGHRA, YSYEKL. The CDR3 loop spans 14 amino acids. The CDR3 DNA is TGCGCCAGCAGCCGGGGAAGGGACTCCTACGAGCAGTACTTC. Encoded protein: CASSRGRDSYEQYF.

A few counts support this clonotype. This chain uses TRBV2 with TRBJ2-2, with 7 bases lining up with TRBD1. The CDR3 length is 14 residues. Germline lookup yields CDR1 SNHLY and CDR2 FYNNEI. Trimming took 4 bases from V and 4 from J; bases not matched to a gene: 3. The CDR3 spells CASSGDSFTGELFF. CDR3 nucleotides: TGTGCCAGCAGTGGGGACAGTTTCACCGGGGAGCTGTTTTTT.

In this sample, this clonotype turned up a few times. The chain uses TRBV5-1 and TRBJ2-5, with TRBD1 identical over 8 bases. Germline CDR1 SGHRS, CDR2 YFSETQ. The V gene end was trimmed by 0 bases and the J gene end by 5 bases; junction bases not matched to a gene: 9. This CDR3 has 16 residues. The CDR3 DNA reads as TGCGCCAGCAGCTTGGACGCAGGGGGCGGGCATGAGACCCAGTACTTC. It specifies CASSLDAGGGHETQYF.

This clonotype was counted only a few times. The genes are TRBV18 and TRBJ1-2; D ambiguous. The germline V gene has CDR1 KGHSH and CDR2 LQKENI. Trimming took 1 base from V and 8 from J, leaving 17 bases between them. This CDR3 is built from 15 residues. Here the CDR3 DNA reads TGTGCCAGCTCACCACGGGCTCGGTTGGGTGCCGGCTACACCTTC. Translating it yields CASSPRARLGAGYTF.

Ten or more counts support this clonotype. The chain combines TRBV10-2 with TRBJ1-4; no clear D. This CDR3 comprises 14 residues. Deletions cut 6 bases from V and 0 bases from J, with 8 bases between. The germline CDR1 and CDR2 sequences are WSHSY and SAAADI. The chain's CDR3 is CASRVATTNEKLFF. CDR3 nucleotide sequence: TGCGCCAGCAGAGTGGCTACAACTAATGAAAAACTGTTTTTT.

This clonotype came up many times. The gene calls are TRBV11-2 and TRBJ2-7, with D possibly being TRBD1 (6 bases). Per germline, CDR1 SGHAT and CDR2 FQNNGV. The CDR3 consists of 15 residues. The V and J ends lost 0 bases and 2 bases respectively, with 11 bases between them. This CDR3 is CASSLDFRDTYEQYF. In DNA, the CDR3 is TGTGCCAGCAGCTTAGACTTTCGGGACACCTACGAGCAGTACTTC. Combining the CDR3 with reference TRBV11-2 and TRBJ2-7 gives the whole variable domain EAGVAQSPRYKIIEKRQSVAFWCNPISGHATLYWYQQILGQGPKLLIQFQNNGVVDDSQLPKDRFSAERLKGVDSTLKIQPAKLEDSAVYLCASSLDFRDTYEQYFGPGTRLTVT.

V and J are TRBV4-1 and TRBJ1-3; no clear D. The V end was cut by 3 bases, the J end by 0 bases, with 9 bases between. Germline V gene data show CDR1 as MGHRA and CDR2 as YSYEKL. The CDR3 runs 15 residues. CDR3 region: CASSQPVDSGNTIYF. The CDR3 DNA follows: TGCGCCAGCAGCCAGCCCGTTGACTCTGGAAACACCATATATTTT.

The chain employs TRBV20-1 and TRBJ2-3; 8 bases map to TRBD2. Looked up from germline, CDR1 is DFQATT and CDR2 is SNEGSKA (reference sequence). Trimming cost V 3 bases and J 0 bases; bases outside gene matches: 11. There are 17 residues in the CDR3. CDR3 loop: CSARWSGGQLSTDTQYF. CDR3 nucleotide sequence: TGCAGTGCTAGGTGGAGCGGGGGCCAACTTAGCACAGATACGCAGTATTTT.

This chain connects TRBV27 to TRBJ2-3, with D unclear. Germline V gene lookup returns CDR1 MNHEY and CDR2 SMNVEV (reference sequence). The V and J ends lost 4 bases and 3 bases respectively, with 5 bases between them. CDR3 length equals 12 residues. CDR3 in amino acids: CASSSVTDTQYF. The CDR3 DNA reads TGTGCCAGCAGTTCGGTAACAGATACGCAGTATTTT.

This clonotype showed up many times. The rearrangement joins TRBV12-3 or TRBV12-4 to TRBJ1-1, with D perhaps matching TRBD1 (5 bases). The CDR3 consists of 16 residues. V lost 4 bases, J lost 2 bases, and 17 bases lay in between. This CDR3 is CASSSSPGRINTEAFF. CDR3 DNA: TGTGCCAGCAGTTCGAGCCCGGGACGGATCAACACTGAAGCTTTCTTT.

This clonotype was seen only a few times. V usage is TRBV2 and J usage is TRBJ2-2; 7 bases map to TRBD1. The V segment lost 5 bases and the J segment 0 bases; nucleotides outside the gene matches: 3. The CDR3 runs to 15 residues. Germline CDR1 is SNHLY and CDR2 is FYNNEI. CDR3 sequence: CASSTGTANTGELFF. CDR3 coding DNA: TGTGCCAGCAGTACCGGGACAGCGAACACCGGGGAGCTGTTTTTT.

The chain links TRBV4-3 to TRBJ2-7; 9 nucleotides align to TRBD1. Germline V gives CDR1 LGHNA, CDR2 YSLEER. This CDR3 has 16 amino acids. V shed 1 base and J 2 bases; nucleotides not matched to a gene: 6. The CDR3 region has the DNA TGCGCCAGCAGCCAAGTGTCGGGACAGGGAGCCTACGAGCAGTACTTC. This sequence encodes CASSQVSGQGAYEQYF.

This clonotype was observed at least ten times. The chain recombines TRBV2 with TRBJ1-1; unclear D gene. CDR3 length equals 14 residues. With 4 bases removed from V and 1 base from J, the gap between germline ends came to 10 bases. Germline V CDR1 and CDR2: SNHLY, FYNNEI. DNA for the CDR3: TGTGCCAGCAGTGGGAGATTAGCGAACACTGAAGCTTTCTTT. It translates to CASSGRLANTEAFF.

This clonotype was detected ten times or more. The V call is TRBV5-6, the J call TRBJ1-6, with TRBD1 identical over 7 bases. The germline gives CDR1 SGHDT, CDR2 YYEEEE. Trimming at V came to 2 bases and at J to 5 bases, leaving 4 bases not matched to a gene. The CDR3 consists of 15 residues. CDR3 nucleotides: TGTGCCAGCAGCTTTCCGGGACAGAATAATTCACCCCTCCACTTT. Protein product: CASSFPGQNNSPLHF.

The chain links TRBV12-3 or TRBV12-4 to TRBJ1-1; perhaps TRBD1 as D (6 bases). CDR3 length equals 12 residues. V lost 6 bases to trimming and J lost 4 bases, with 9 bases between them. In nucleotides, the CDR3 is TGTGCCAGCAGCTCAGGGGTCACTGAAGCTTTCTTT. It specifies CASSSGVTEAFF.

There are many counts of this clonotype. The chain links TRBV24-1 to TRBJ1-2, with D perhaps TRBD1 (5 bases). CDR1 is KGHDR and CDR2 is SFDVKD in the germline V gene. The length of the CDR3 is 13 residues. Deletions cut 9 bases from V and 8 bases from J, with 18 bases between. The CDR3 region has the DNA TGTGCCACCCCATCGGGGGGGGAAGGAGGCTACACCTTC. It is translated as CATPSGGEGGYTF.

This clonotype was seen only a few times. The gene calls are TRBV20-1 and TRBJ2-1; the match to TRBD2 covers 7 bases. The CDR3 has 16 residues. Losses at the gene ends were 0 bases for V and 6 bases for J; bases not matched to a gene: 11. CDR1 is DFQATT, CDR2 SNEGSKA, per germline (reference sequence). The CDR3 DNA is TGCAGTGCTAGAGATCCCGTGGGGAGGGCTGGCAATGAGCAGTTCTTC. As protein: CSARDPVGRAGNEQFF.

The V call is TRBV6-6, the J call TRBJ1-1, with 9 bases aligning to TRBD1. With V trimmed by 6 bases and J by 1 base, 6 bases remained unmatched. The CDR3 covers 15 residues. Germline CDR1 is MNHNY and CDR2 is SVGAGI (reference sequence). CDR3: CASSQTDRGNTEAFF. The CDR3 DNA follows: TGTGCCAGCAGCCAGACGGACAGGGGGAACACTGAAGCTTTCTTT.

This clonotype was detected many times. The J gene is TRBJ2-1, the V gene TRBV19, with D uncertain. The V gene lost 4 bases and the J gene lost 6 bases, with 7 bases spanning the gap. Germline CDR1 reads LNHDA; CDR2 reads SQIVND (reference sequence). The length of the CDR3 is 12 residues. The CDR3 region is CASSTQSNEQFF. The CDR3 DNA reads as TGTGCCAGTAGTACTCAGAGCAATGAGCAGTTCTTC. The whole variable domain, filled in from reference TRBV19 and TRBJ2-1, reads DGGITQSPKYLFRKEGQNVTLSCEQNLNHDAMYWYRQDPGQGLRLIYYSQIVNDFQKGDIAEGYSVSREKKESFPLTVTSAQKNPTAFYLCASSTQSNEQFFGPGTRLTVL.

This clonotype was seen a handful of times. The CDR3 DNA follows: TGTGCCACCAGCAGAGATAGGGACACCAATGAAAAACTGTTTTTT. It is translated as CATSRDRDTNEKLFF. J is TRBJ1-4 and V is TRBV15, with D perhaps matching TRBD1 (6 bases). V lost 0 bases to trimming and J lost 5 bases, with 10 bases between them. This CDR3 comprises 15 residues. Looked up from germline, CDR1 is LNHNV and CDR2 is YYDKDF (reference sequence).

V usage is TRBV7-2 and J usage is TRBJ2-1, with 8 bases matching TRBD2. This CDR3 has 15 amino acids. Germline values: CDR1 SGHTA, CDR2 FQGNSA. Trimming took 3 bases from V and 8 from J; bases not matched to a gene: 9. The CDR3 here is CASSFRLAWRDEQFF. The CDR3 region has the DNA TGTGCCAGCAGCTTTCGACTAGCGTGGAGAGATGAGCAGTTCTTC.

Ten or more counts support this clonotype. This chain joins TRBV12-3 or TRBV12-4 and TRBJ2-1, with 11 bases that match TRBD2. The V gene end was trimmed by 2 bases and the J gene end by 9 bases; junction bases not matched to a gene: 21. The CDR3 is 20 amino acids. The DNA for the CDR3 is TGTGCCAGCAGTTTATTACGCCTAGCGCCTAGCGGGGGGACTCTAGTTGAGCAGTTCTTC. Translation gives CASSLLRLAPSGGTLVEQFF.